Shown below are 10 T cell receptor beta chains from a single sample sequenced in a study of shared clonotypes between healthy human individuals. Profiled with immunoSEQ multiplex PCR; TCRdb holds only in-frame clones, not every one. Here the sample spans about 230,000 clones, 65% to 70% being singletons. Sequencing was performed on memory CD4+ T cells sorted from blood. The subset was: CD45RA-negative fraction. Source of these receptors: a man aged 25 to 40 in good health.

This clone was detected only once. The chain employs TRBV2 and TRBJ2-1; D is unresolved. Germline values: CDR1 SNHLY, CDR2 FYNNEI. Trimming left V 3 bases short and J 3 bases short, with 6 bases between. The length of the CDR3 is 13 residues. CDR3 sequence (DNA): TGTGCCAGCAGTGACAGATTCTACAATGAGCAGTTCTTC. This translates into CASSDRFYNEQFF.

The sample holds a few counts of this clone. The chain joins TRBV7-9 to TRBJ2-1, with 7 bases aligning to TRBD2. From germline, CDR1 is SEHNR and CDR2 FQNEAQ (reference sequence). This CDR3 region has 16 residues. Trimming took 4 bases from V and 0 from J; bases not matched to a gene: 6. CDR3 residues: CASSSGTMGSYNEQFF. In DNA, the CDR3 is TGTGCCAGCAGCTCCGGGACTATGGGCTCCTACAATGAGCAGTTCTTC. The full variable domain, in which reference TRBV7-9 and TRBJ2-1 provide the parts outside the CDR3, is DTGVSQNPRHKITKRGQNVTFRCDPISEHNRLYWYRQTLGQGPEFLTYFQNEAQLEKSRLLSDRFSAERPKGSFSTLEIQRTEQGDSAMYLCASSSGTMGSYNEQFFGPGTRLTVL.

J is TRBJ2-5 and V is TRBV6-4; 9 bases are shared with TRBD1. Trimming took 6 bases from V and 5 from J; bases not matched to a gene: 10. The CDR3 totals 15 residues. CDR1 is MRHNA, CDR2 SNTAGT, per germline. The CDR3 nucleotides are TGTGCCAGCAGCCCCGGGACAGGGTTCGGCGAGACCCAGTACTTC. Its protein is CASSPGTGFGETQYF.

This clone came up a few times. The chain has TRBV7-8 and TRBJ2-1; no clear D. The germline V gene encodes CDR1 SGHVS and CDR2 FQNEAQ. CDR3 length equals 14 residues. With 1 base removed from V and 2 bases from J, the gap between germline ends came to 6 bases. This CDR3 is CASSLVATYNEQFF. As DNA, the CDR3 is TGTGCCAGCAGCTTAGTAGCAACCTACAATGAGCAGTTCTTC.

The V gene is TRBV7-6, the J gene TRBJ2-5, with TRBD2 matching over 11 bases. V lost 0 bases to trimming and J lost 5 bases; unmatched junction nucleotides: 17. The CDR3 has 20 amino acids. Germline CDR1 and CDR2: SGHVS and FNYEAQ. In DNA, the CDR3 is TGTGCCAGCAGCTTAGCGGTCGGGCTAGCGGGAGGCCTCATCTTGGAGACCCAGTACTTC. As protein: CASSLAVGLAGGLILETQYF.

Details on this clone: In the same sample, other DNA sequences code for this CDR3. The V gene is TRBV4-3, the J gene TRBJ2-3; 8 bases agree with TRBD2. The CDR3 runs to 16 residues. Germline assignment: CDR1 LGHNA and CDR2 YSLEER. Trimming at V came to 1 base and at J to 3 bases, leaving 6 bases not matched to a gene. The CDR3 is CASSQGTAGVTDTQYF. CDR3 DNA sequence: TGCGCCAGCAGCCAAGGGACAGCGGGAGTGACAGATACGCAGTATTTT.

The CDR3 sequence: CASSYQGQPTDTQYF. In nucleotides, the CDR3 is TGTGCCAGCAGTTACCAGGGACAGCCCACAGATACGCAGTATTTT. The V gene is TRBV6-6, the J gene TRBJ2-3, with 7 bases identical to TRBD1. Per the germline V gene, CDR1 is MNHNY and CDR2 is SVGAGI (reference sequence). The CDR3 is 15 residues long. Trimming at V came to 2 bases and at J to 2 bases, leaving 4 bases not matched to a gene.

This clone has just a few counts. The genes are TRBV5-1 and TRBJ2-3, with no clear D. The V end was cut by 7 bases, the J end by 2 bases, with 14 bases between. This CDR3 contains 14 residues. CDR1 is SGHRS, CDR2 YFSETQ, per germline. The CDR3 loop is CASVKGLSTDTQYF. CDR3 in DNA: TGCGCCAGCGTCAAGGGATTATCCACAGATACGCAGTATTTT.

The chain joins TRBV14 to TRBJ2-3; D uncertain. Germline-derived CDR1 and CDR2 are SGHDN and FVKESK. Trimming left V 3 bases short and J 1 base short, with 11 bases between. CDR3 size: 15 residues. The CDR3 protein is CASSHLTEGTDTQYF. CDR3 nucleotide sequence: TGTGCCAGCAGCCACCTCACTGAAGGCACAGATACGCAGTATTTT.

The V and J genes are TRBV5-1 and TRBJ2-7; 8 bases match TRBD2. Germline-derived CDR1 and CDR2 are SGHRS and YFSETQ. After removal of 3 bases from V and 0 bases from J, the junction contained 14 bases not matched to a gene. The CDR3 has 18 residues. CDR3 protein: CASSSPGSSGSNSYEQYF. CDR3 bases: TGCGCCAGCAGCTCCCCCGGGTCCAGCGGGAGCAACTCCTACGAGCAGTACTTC.